These 17 T cell receptor beta chains originate from one sample sequenced in a study of T cells in Graves' hyperthyroidism and ophthalmopathy. TCR beta CDR3 regions were amplified from RNA transcripts. First-round RT-PCR targeting the TCR CDR3 was performed with the HTBI primer set. TCRdb ran MiXCR on the multiplex PCR reads and lists one entry per CDR3 protein. The repertoire includes 500,000 to 600,000 distinct CDR3 sequences, around 17% of them detected once, and 15% to 20% sits in the top ten. The sample taken for sequencing was blood. The origin of the receptors is a woman between 18 and 29 years old with Graves' hyperthyroidism.

This clonotype was found many times. The CDR3 sequence is CASSFGSISSNEQFF. The CDR3 bases are TGTGCCAGCAGCTTTGGGTCCATTTCTTCCAATGAGCAGTTCTTC. The gene calls are TRBV11-1 and TRBJ2-1; no definite D call. This CDR3 is built from 15 residues. The V end was cut by 3 bases, the J end by 6 bases, with 15 bases between. CDR1 and CDR2 from the germline V gene are SGHAT and FQDESV (reference sequence).

This sequence joins TRBV7-3 and TRBJ2-5; D is possibly TRBD1 (5 bases). Between the trimmed V and J ends, which lost 3 bases and 1 base, there was a span of 12 bases. From germline, CDR1 is SGHTA and CDR2 FQGTGA. The CDR3 runs 15 residues. Here the CDR3 reads CASSLFSGPQETQYF. The DNA of the CDR3 is TGTGCCAGCAGCTTGTTTTCAGGGCCCCAAGAGACCCAGTACTTC.

In its sample, this clonotype was seen a few times. The chain carries TRBV2 and TRBJ2-7, with D unresolved. The germline gives CDR1 SNHLY, CDR2 FYNNEI. The CDR3 spans 10 residues. The germline V and J ends were trimmed by 6 bases and 7 bases, with 7 bases remaining between them. CDR3 residues: CASRLQEQYF. CDR3 DNA: TGTGCCAGCAGATTACAAGAGCAGTACTTC.

This chain links TRBV20-1 with TRBJ1-5, with 12 nucleotides matching TRBD1. Unmatched junction bases numbered 12, after V lost 3 bases and J lost 6 bases. CDR1 is DFQATT, CDR2 SNEGSKA, per germline (reference sequence). This CDR3 has 17 residues. The CDR3, as DNA: TGCAGTGCTAGGGCCGGGACAGGGGGCGAGAGAGGTCAGCCCCAGCATTTT. As protein: CSARAGTGGERGQPQHF.

This clonotype was recorded many times. The chain links TRBV27 to TRBJ2-1; D is uncertain. V was cut by 2 bases and J by 10 bases, with 18 bases left in between. Germline CDR1 is MNHEY and CDR2 is SMNVEV (reference sequence). CDR3 length: 15 amino acids. For the CDR3, the DNA is TGTGCCAGCAGTTTAACCGTGCTCGGTGGGTACGAGCAGTTCTTC. Translation: CASSLTVLGGYEQFF.

Many counts were recorded for this clonotype. The chain couples TRBV28 to TRBJ1-1; 11 nucleotides line up with TRBD1. Germline assignment: CDR1 MDHEN and CDR2 SYDVKM. V was clipped by 6 bases and J by 3 bases; unmatched bases: 3. The CDR3 extends over 14 amino acids. The CDR3 loop is CASRPDRGHTEAFF. The CDR3 coding sequence is TGTGCCAGCAGACCGGACAGGGGGCACACTGAAGCTTTCTTT. The whole variable domain, remainder taken from reference TRBV28 and TRBJ1-1, is DVKVTQSSRYLVKRTGEKVFLECVQDMDHENMFWYRQDPGLGLRLIYFSYDVKMKEKGDIPEGYSVSREKKERFSLILESASTNQTSMYLCASRPDRGHTEAFFGQGTRLTVV.

This clonotype was seen a few times. The V call is TRBV13, the J call TRBJ2-1; 11 nucleotides line up with TRBD2. The trim removed 10 bases at V and 4 bases at J, leaving 18 bases unmatched. Germline V gives CDR1 PRHDT, CDR2 FYEKMQ (reference sequence). The CDR3 runs 18 residues. The CDR3 region has the DNA TGTGCCACCAGTGACCCTGGCGGGCTAGCGGGGGGTTACAATGAGCAGTTCTTC. It codes for CATSDPGGLAGGYNEQFF.

Ten or more counts support this clonotype. The rearrangement uses TRBV7-9 and TRBJ2-2; the D gene is possibly TRBD1 (6 bases). The CDR3 loop spans 17 amino acids. Germline values: CDR1 SEHNR, CDR2 FQNEAQ (reference sequence). Trimming left V 6 bases short and J 0 bases short, with 17 bases between. The CDR3 coding sequence is TGTGCCAGCAGGCCACAGGGACGGTCGTCGAACACCGGGGAGCTGTTTTTT. This translates into CASRPQGRSSNTGELFF.

The V call is TRBV20-1, the J call TRBJ2-1, with a weak D call TRBD2 (6 bases). The CDR3 contains 14 residues. V lost 6 bases and J 2 bases, leaving 14 bases between the germline ends. Germline loops: CDR1 DFQATT, CDR2 SNEGSKA (reference sequence). Here the CDR3 reads CSAGGLTAYNEQFF. In DNA, the CDR3 is TGCAGTGCGGGAGGACTAACTGCCTACAATGAGCAGTTCTTC.

For this clonotype: One base away lies a much larger clone, so this may be a sequencing read error. This rearrangement joins TRBV14 to TRBJ2-3; 11 nucleotides align to TRBD2. Germline loops: CDR1 SGHDN, CDR2 FVKESK. The CDR3 is made up of 17 amino acids. The CDR3, as DNA: TGTGCCGGCAGCCAGAGCCCGGGACTAGCGGTGCTGGATACGCAGTATTTT. Its translation: CAGSQSPGLAVLDTQYF.

V gene TRBV5-1 combines with J gene TRBJ1-1; D is unresolved. The CDR3 covers 13 residues. Per germline, CDR1 SGHRS and CDR2 YFSETQ. The V end lost 2 bases, the J end lost 0 bases, and 5 bases lay between the germline ends. CDR3 sequence reads: CASSFYLNTEAFF. The CDR3 DNA reads TGCGCCAGCAGCTTTTATTTGAACACTGAAGCTTTCTTT.

V usage is TRBV29-1 and J usage is TRBJ1-1; perhaps TRBD1 as D (5 bases). The germline gives CDR1 SQVTM, CDR2 ANQGSEA. V dropped 4 bases and J dropped 4 bases, with 19 bases sitting between them. The CDR3 runs 15 residues. CDR3 in amino acids: CSVGNPTALGTEAFF. The CDR3, as DNA: TGCAGCGTTGGGAACCCGACAGCCCTGGGCACTGAAGCTTTCTTT.

The rearrangement joins TRBV19 to TRBJ1-1; no clear D gene. This CDR3 is built from 13 residues. Germline V gene lookup returns CDR1 LNHDA and CDR2 SQIVND (reference sequence). V was trimmed by 7 bases and J by 1 base, leaving 10 bases between them. CDR3 region: CASKRATNTEAFF. CDR3 DNA: TGTGCCAGTAAAAGGGCGACGAACACTGAAGCTTTCTTT. The variable domain in full, with the rest retrieved from reference TRBV19 and TRBJ1-1, is DGGITQSPKYLFRKEGQNVTLSCEQNLNHDAMYWYRQDPGQGLRLIYYSQIVNDFQKGDIAEGYSVSREKKESFPLTVTSAQKNPTAFYLCASKRATNTEAFFGQGTRLTVV.

The chain is built from TRBV5-1 and TRBJ2-7; possible D gene TRBD1, 7 bases. Per the germline V gene, CDR1 is SGHRS and CDR2 is YFSETQ. This CDR3 is 14 amino acids long. V lost 5 bases, J lost 6 bases, and 18 bases lay in between. The DNA for the CDR3 is TGCGCCAGCAGTAAGACAGGGAGGCCTCTCGAGCAGTACTTC. It specifies CASSKTGRPLEQYF.

The chain uses TRBV20-1 and TRBJ2-7; the D gene is possibly TRBD1 (6 bases). The CDR3 contains 12 residues. Trimming left V 2 bases short and J 5 bases short, with 10 bases between. Per the germline V gene, CDR1 is DFQATT and CDR2 is SNEGSKA (reference sequence). CDR3 bases: TGCAGTGCTAGACGCCGGGACAACGAGCAGTACTTC. It codes for CSARRRDNEQYF.

The chain is built from TRBV7-2 and TRBJ2-1; D remains ambiguous. CDR3 length: 12 amino acids. Between the trimmed V and J ends, which lost 4 bases and 7 bases, there was a span of 8 bases. The germline V gene encodes CDR1 SGHTA and CDR2 FQGNSA. CDR3: CASSYTRNEQFF. In DNA form, the CDR3 reads TGTGCCAGCAGCTACACCCGGAATGAGCAGTTCTTC.

The chain links TRBV18 to TRBJ1-4, with D uncertain. Trimming left V 4 bases short and J 7 bases short, with 10 bases between. Germline V gene sequence: CDR1 KGHSH, CDR2 LQKENI. This CDR3 has 13 amino acids. CDR3: CASSLDTGEKLFF. CDR3 nucleotides: TGTGCCAGCTCACTTGACACGGGTGAAAAACTGTTTTTT.